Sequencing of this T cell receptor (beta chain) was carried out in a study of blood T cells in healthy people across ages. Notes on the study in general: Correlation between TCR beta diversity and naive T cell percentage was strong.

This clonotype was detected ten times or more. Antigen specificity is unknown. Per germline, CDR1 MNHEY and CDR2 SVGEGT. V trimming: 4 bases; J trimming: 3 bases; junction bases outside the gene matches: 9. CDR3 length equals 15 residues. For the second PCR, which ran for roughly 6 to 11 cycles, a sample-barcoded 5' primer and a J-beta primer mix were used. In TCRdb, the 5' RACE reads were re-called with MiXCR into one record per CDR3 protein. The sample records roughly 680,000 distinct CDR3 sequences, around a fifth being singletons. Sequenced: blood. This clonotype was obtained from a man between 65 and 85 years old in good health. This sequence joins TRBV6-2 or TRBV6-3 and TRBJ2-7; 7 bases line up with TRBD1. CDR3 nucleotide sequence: TGTGCCAGCAGTTCCCCGACAGGGATCGGCTACGAGCAGTACTTC. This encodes CASSSPTGIGYEQYF.